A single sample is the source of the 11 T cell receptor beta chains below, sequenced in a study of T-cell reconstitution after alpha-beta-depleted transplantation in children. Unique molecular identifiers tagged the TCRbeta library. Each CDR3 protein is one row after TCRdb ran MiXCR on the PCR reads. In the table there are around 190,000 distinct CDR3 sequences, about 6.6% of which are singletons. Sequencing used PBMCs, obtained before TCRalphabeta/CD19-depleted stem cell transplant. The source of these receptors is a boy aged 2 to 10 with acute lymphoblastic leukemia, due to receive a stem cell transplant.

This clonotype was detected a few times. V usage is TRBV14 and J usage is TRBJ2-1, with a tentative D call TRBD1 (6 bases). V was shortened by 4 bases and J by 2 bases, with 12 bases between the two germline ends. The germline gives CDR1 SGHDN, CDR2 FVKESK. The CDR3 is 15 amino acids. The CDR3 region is CASSRRGGTYNEQFF. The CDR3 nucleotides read TGTGCCAGCAGCCGACGAGGGGGTACCTACAATGAGCAGTTCTTC.

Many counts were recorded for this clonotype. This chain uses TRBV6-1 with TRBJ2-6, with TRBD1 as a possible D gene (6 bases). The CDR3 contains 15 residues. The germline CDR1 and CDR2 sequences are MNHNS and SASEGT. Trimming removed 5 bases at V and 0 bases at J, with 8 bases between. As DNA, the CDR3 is TGTGCCAGCAGTCCACAGGGCTCTGGGGCCAACGTCCTGACTTTC. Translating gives CASSPQGSGANVLTF.

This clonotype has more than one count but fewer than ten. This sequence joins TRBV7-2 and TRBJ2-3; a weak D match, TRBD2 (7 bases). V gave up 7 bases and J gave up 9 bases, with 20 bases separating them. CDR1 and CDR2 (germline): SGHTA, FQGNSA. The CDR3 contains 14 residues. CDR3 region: CASTPTWGGRTQYF. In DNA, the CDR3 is TGTGCCAGCACCCCGACGTGGGGGGGGCGCACGCAGTATTTT.

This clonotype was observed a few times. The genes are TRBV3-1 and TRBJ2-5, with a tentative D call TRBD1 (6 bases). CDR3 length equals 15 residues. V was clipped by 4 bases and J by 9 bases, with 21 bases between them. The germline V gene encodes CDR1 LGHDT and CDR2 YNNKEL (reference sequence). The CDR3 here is CASSRVDRLGAAQYF. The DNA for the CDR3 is TGTGCCAGCAGCCGGGTAGACAGGTTGGGGGCGGCCCAGTACTTC.

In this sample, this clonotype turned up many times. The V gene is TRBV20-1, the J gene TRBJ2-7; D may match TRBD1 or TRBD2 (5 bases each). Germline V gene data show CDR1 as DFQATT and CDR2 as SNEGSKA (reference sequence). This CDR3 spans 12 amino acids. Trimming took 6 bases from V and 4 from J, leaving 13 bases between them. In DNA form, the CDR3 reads TGCAGTGCACAATTGGGGGTGTACGAGCAGTACTTC. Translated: CSAQLGVYEQYF.

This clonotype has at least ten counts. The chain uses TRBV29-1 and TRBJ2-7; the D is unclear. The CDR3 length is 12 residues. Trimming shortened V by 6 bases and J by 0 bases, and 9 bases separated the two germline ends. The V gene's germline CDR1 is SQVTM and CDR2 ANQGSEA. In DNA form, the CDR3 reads TGCAGCGTAATAGTTCGCTCCTACGAGCAGTACTTC. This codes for CSVIVRSYEQYF.

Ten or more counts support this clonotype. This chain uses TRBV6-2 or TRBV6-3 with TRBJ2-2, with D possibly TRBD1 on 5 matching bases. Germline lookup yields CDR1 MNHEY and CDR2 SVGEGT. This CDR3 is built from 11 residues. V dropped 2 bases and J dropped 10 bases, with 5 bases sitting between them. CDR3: CASSYGAELFF. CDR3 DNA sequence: TGTGCCAGCAGTTACGGGGCGGAGCTGTTTTTT.

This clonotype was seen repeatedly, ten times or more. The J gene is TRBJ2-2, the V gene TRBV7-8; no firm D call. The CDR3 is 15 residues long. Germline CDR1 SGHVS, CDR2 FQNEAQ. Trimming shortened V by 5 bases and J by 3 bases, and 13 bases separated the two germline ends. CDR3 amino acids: CASSPSGLYTGELFF. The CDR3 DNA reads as TGTGCCAGCAGCCCTTCAGGATTGTACACCGGGGAGCTGTTTTTT.

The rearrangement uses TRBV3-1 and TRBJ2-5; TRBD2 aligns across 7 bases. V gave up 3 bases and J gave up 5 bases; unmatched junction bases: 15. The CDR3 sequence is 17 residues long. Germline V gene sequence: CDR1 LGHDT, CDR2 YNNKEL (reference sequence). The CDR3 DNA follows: TGTGCCAGCAGCCATCATTGGGCGGGGGACTACCGGGAGACCCAGTACTTC. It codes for CASSHHWAGDYRETQYF.

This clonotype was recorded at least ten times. CDR3 coding DNA: TGTGCCAGCAGCTTAGGGAGAGACACAGATACGCAGTATTTT. It translates to CASSLGRDTDTQYF. The rearrangement joins TRBV7-2 to TRBJ2-3; D remains unclear. CDR3 size: 14 residues. V was shortened by 1 base and J by 2 bases, with 7 bases between the two germline ends. CDR1 and CDR2 from the germline V gene are SGHTA and FQGNSA.

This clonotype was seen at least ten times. CDR3 loop: CASTRTGSNYGYTF. The CDR3 DNA is TGTGCCAGCACCCGGACGGGCTCTAACTATGGCTACACCTTC. This sequence joins TRBV2 and TRBJ1-2; D is uncertain. The CDR3 extends over 14 amino acids. Trimming removed 7 bases from V and 0 bases from J, with 12 bases in between. Per the germline V gene, CDR1 is SNHLY and CDR2 is FYNNEI.